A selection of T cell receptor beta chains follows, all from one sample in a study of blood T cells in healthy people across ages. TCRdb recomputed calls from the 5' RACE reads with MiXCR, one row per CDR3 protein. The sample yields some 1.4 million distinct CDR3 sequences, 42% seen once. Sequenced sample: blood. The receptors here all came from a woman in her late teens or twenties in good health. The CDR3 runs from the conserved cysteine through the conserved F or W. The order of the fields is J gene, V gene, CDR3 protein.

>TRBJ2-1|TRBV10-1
CASSESTQGNEQFF
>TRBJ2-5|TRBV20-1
CSAPPPGGIETQYF
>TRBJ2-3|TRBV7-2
CASSQKLAGAHTDTQYF
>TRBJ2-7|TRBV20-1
CSARDEALTYEQYF
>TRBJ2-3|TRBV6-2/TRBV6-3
CASSYLAGDRWDTQYF
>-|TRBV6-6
CASSYLRSIGAWETQYF
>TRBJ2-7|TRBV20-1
CSATTGTQSSYNEQYF
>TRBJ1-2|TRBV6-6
CASSLDPSGHYGYTF
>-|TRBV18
CASSPPMGDPYEQYF
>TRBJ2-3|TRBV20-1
CSASKASGFPSTDTQYF
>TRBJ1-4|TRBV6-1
CASSEYQITANEKLFF
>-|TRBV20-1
CSARDLGGGAGGSYNEQYF
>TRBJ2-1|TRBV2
CASSVSGTRRIGEQFF
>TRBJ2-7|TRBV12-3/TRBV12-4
CASSGHGGYYEQYF
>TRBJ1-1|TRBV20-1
CSANRQGPNTEAFF
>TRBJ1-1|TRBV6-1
CASSELSKAFF
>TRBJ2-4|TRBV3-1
CASSQGPPSVGNIQYF
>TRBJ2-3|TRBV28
CASSLRRETDTQYF
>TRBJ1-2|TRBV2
CASSPAFYTF
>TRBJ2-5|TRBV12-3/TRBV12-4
CASRWGGETQYF
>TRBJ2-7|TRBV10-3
CAISEGHVTYEQYF
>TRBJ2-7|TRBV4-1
CASSQLDRGSYEQYF
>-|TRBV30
CAWSAGQGPYEQFF
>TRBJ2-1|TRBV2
CASSEAQGYEQFF
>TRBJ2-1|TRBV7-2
CASSSGLADLQFF
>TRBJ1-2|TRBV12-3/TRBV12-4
CATGTGTGGSGYTF
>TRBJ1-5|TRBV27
CASSLSPVGGRGQPQHF
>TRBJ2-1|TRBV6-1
CAGATRDRGVDEQFF
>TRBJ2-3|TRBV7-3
CASSYTGGGTDTQYF
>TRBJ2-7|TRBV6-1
CASSESRIVLAYEQYF
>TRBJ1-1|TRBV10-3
CAISDPGQGNTEAFF
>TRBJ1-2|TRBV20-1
CSAREPGYTF
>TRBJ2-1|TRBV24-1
CATSDYGGGQWDEQFF
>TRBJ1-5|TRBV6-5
CASSKDEVQPQHF
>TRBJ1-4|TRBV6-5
CASPGRSNEKLFF
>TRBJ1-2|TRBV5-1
CASSLEPGYYTF
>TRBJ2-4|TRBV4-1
CASSQDVRLAKNIQYF
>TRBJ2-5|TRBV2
CASLVQAGGPSLETQYF
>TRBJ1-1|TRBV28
CASSGDKYTEAFF
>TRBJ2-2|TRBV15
CATSNRDWGLSGELFF
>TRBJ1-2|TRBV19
CATSTRGNYGYTF
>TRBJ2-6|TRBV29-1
CSAASGANVLTF
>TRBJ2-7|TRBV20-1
CSAKSQGVHEQYF
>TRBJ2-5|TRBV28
CASRWTGGSEKQYF
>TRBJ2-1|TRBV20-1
CSAPLSGGQFF
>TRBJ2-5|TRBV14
CASSRQTQETQYF
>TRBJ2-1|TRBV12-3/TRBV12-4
CARPLVAGSYNEQFF
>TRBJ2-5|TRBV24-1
CATSDPGDSKETQYF
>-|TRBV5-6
CASRRDRSARYEQYF
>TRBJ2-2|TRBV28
CASSLRTYTGELFF
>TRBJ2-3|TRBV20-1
CSAREAGPGTDTQYF
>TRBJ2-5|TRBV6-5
CASSGTFSQETQYF
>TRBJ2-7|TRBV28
CASRANSYEQYF
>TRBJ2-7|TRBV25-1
CASSKQGLYEQYF
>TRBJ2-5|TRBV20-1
CSASPPAGEETQYF
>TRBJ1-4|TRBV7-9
CASRLDTLELFF